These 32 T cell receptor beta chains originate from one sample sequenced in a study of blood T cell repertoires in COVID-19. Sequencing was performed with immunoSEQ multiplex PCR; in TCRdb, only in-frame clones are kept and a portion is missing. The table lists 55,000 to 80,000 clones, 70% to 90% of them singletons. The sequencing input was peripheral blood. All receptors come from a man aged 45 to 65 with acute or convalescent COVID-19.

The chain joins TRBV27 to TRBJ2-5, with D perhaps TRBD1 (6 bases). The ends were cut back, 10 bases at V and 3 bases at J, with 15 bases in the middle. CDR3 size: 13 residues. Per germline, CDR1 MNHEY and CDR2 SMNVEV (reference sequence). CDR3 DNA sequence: TGTGCCAACATAGGCAGGGGCGAAGAGACCCAGTACTTC. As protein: CANIGRGEETQYF.

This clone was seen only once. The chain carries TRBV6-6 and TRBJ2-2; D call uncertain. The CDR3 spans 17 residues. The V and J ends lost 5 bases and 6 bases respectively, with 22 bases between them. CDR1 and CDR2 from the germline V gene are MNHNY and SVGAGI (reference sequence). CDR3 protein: CASSRQARRHFSGELFF. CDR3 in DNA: TGTGCCAGCAGTCGACAAGCCCGCAGACATTTTTCCGGGGAGCTGTTTTTT.

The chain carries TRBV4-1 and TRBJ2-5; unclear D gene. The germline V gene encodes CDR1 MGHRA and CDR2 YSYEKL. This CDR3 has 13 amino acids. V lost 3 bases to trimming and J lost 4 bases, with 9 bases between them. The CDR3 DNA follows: TGCGCCAGCAGCCAGGGCCGGTTAGAGACCCAGTACTTC. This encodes CASSQGRLETQYF.

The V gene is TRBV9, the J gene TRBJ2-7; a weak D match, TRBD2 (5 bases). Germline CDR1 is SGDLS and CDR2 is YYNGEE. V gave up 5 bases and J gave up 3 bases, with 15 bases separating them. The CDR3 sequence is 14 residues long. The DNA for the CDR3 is TGTGCCAGCAGTCCCCGGGGTTTACTCTACGAGCAGTACTTC. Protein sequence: CASSPRGLLYEQYF.

The CDR3 region has the DNA TGTGCCAGCAGCTTATCCGCAATCTCAGGGGAGACCCAGTACTTC. Protein product: CASSLSAISGETQYF. V is TRBV7-3 and J is TRBJ2-5; D is perhaps TRBD1 (5 bases). The CDR3 loop spans 15 amino acids. Germline-derived CDR1 and CDR2 are SGHTA and FQGTGA. V lost 2 bases and J 5 bases, leaving 15 bases between the germline ends.

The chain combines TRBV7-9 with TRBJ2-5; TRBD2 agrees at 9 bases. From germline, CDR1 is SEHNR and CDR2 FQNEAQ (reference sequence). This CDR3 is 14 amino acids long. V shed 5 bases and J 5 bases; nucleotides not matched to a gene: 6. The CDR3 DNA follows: TGTGCCAGCAGCCCTAGCGGGGCCAGGGAGACCCAGTACTTC. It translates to CASSPSGARETQYF.

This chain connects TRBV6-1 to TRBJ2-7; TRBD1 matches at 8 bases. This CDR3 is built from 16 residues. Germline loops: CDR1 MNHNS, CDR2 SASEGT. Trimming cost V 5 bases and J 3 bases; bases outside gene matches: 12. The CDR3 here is CASSKEQGVLVYEQYF. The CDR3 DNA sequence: TGTGCCAGCAGTAAAGAACAGGGGGTTCTGGTCTACGAGCAGTACTTC.

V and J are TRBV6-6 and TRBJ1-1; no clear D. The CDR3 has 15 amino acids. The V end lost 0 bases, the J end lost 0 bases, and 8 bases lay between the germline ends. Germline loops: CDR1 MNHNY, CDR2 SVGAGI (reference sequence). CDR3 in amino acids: CASSYSPGMNTEAFF. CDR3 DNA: TGTGCCAGCAGTTACTCACCGGGGATGAACACTGAAGCTTTCTTT.

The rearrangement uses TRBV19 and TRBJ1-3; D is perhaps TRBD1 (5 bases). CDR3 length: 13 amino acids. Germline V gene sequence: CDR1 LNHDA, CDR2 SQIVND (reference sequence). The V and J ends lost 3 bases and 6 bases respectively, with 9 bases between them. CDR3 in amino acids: CASSIDRQNTIYF. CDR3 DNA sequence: TGTGCCAGTAGTATCGACAGACAAAACACCATATATTTT.

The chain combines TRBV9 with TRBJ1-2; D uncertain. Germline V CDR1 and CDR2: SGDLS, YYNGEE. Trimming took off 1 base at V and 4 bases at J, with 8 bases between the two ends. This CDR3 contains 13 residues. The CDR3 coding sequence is TGTGCCAGCAGCGTAACCGGGAGCTATGGCTACACCTTC. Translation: CASSVTGSYGYTF.

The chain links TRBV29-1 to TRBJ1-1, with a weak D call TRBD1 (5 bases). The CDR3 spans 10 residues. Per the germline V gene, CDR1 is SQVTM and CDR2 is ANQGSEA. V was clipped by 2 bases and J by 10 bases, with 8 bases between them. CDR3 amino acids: CSVERGIAFF. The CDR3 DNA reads TGCAGCGTTGAACGGGGGATAGCTTTCTTT.

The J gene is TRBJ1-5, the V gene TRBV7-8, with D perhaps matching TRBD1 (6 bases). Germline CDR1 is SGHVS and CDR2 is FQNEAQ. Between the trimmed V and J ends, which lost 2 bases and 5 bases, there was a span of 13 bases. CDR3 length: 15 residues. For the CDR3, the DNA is TGTGCCAGCAGCTTATTGACAGGTGGAGATCAGCCCCAGCATTTT. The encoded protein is CASSLLTGGDQPQHF. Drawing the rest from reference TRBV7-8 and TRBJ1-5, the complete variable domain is GAGVSQSPRYKVAKRGQDVALRCDPISGHVSLFWYQQALGQGPEFLTYFQNEAQLDKSGLPSDRFFAERPEGSVSTLKIQRTQQEDSAVYLCASSLLTGGDQPQHFGDGTRLSIL.

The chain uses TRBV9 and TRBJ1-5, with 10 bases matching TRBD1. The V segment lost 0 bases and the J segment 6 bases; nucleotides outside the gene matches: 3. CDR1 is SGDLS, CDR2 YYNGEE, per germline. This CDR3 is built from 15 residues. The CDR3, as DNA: TGTGCCAGCAGCGTAGAGGGACAGGGGATTCAGCCCCAGCATTTT. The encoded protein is CASSVEGQGIQPQHF.

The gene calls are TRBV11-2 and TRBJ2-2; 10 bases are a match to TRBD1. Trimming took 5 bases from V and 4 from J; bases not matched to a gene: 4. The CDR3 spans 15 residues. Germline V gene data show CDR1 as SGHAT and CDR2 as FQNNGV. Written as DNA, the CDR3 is TGTGCCAGCAGCCGACGGACAGGGGGCACCGGGGAGCTGTTTTTT. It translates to CASSRRTGGTGELFF. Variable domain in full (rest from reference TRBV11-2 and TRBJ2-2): EAGVAQSPRYKIIEKRQSVAFWCNPISGHATLYWYQQILGQGPKLLIQFQNNGVVDDSQLPKDRFSAERLKGVDSTLKIQPAKLEDSAVYLCASSRRTGGTGELFFGEGSRLTVL.

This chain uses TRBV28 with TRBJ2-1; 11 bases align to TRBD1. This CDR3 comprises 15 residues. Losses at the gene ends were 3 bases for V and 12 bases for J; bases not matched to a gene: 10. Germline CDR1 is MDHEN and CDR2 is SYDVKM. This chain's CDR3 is CASSLRDRGYSRQFF. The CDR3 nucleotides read TGTGCCAGCAGTTTGCGGGACAGGGGGTATTCTAGGCAGTTCTTC.

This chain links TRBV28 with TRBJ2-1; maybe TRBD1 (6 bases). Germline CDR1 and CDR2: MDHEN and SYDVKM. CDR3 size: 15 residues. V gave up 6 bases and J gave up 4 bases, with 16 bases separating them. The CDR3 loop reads CASSSGTPSYNEQFF. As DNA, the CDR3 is TGTGCCAGCAGCTCCGGGACACCCTCATACAATGAGCAGTTCTTC.

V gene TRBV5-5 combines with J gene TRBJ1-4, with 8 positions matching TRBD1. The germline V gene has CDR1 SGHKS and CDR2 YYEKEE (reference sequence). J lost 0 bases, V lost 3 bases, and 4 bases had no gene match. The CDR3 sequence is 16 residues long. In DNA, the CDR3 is TGTGCCAGCAGCTCCGACAGGGGTCCAACTAATGAAAAACTGTTTTTT. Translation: CASSSDRGPTNEKLFF.

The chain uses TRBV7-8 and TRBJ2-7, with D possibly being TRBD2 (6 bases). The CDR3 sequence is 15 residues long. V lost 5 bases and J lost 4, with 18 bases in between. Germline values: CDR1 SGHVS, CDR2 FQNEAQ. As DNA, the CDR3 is TGTGCCAGCAGCCCCCCGGGGGTTCAAGTTTACGAGCAGTACTTC. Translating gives CASSPPGVQVYEQYF. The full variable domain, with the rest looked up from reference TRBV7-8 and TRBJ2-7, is GAGVSQSPRYKVAKRGQDVALRCDPISGHVSLFWYQQALGQGPEFLTYFQNEAQLDKSGLPSDRFFAERPEGSVSTLKIQRTQQEDSAVYLCASSPPGVQVYEQYFGPGTRLTVT.

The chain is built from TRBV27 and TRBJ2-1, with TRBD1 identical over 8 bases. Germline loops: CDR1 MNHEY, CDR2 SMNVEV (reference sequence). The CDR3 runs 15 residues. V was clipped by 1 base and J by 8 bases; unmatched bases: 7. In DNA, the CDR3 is TGTGCCAGCAGTTTATTTGGGACAGGACAGTATGAGCAGTTCTTC. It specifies CASSLFGTGQYEQFF.

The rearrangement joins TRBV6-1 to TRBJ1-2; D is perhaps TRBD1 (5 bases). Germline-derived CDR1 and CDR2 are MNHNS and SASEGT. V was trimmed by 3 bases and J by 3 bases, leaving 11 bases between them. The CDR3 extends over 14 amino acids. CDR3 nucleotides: TGTGCCAGCAGTGATGGGGGGGTCGACTATGGCTACACCTTC. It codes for CASSDGGVDYGYTF.

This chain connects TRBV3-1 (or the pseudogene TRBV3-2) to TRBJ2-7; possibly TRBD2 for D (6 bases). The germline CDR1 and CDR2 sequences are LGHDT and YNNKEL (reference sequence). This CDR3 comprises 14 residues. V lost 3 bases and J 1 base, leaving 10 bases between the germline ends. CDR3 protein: CASSQGLVSYEQYF. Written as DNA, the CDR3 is TGTGCCAGCAGCCAGGGACTTGTTTCCTACGAGCAGTACTTC.

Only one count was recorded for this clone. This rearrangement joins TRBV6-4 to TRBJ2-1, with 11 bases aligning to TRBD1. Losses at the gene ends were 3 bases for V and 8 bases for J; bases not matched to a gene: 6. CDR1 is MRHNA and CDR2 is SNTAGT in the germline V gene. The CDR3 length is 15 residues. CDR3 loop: CASSDGTGGVYEQFF. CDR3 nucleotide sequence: TGTGCCAGCAGTGATGGGACAGGGGGTGTCTATGAGCAGTTCTTC.

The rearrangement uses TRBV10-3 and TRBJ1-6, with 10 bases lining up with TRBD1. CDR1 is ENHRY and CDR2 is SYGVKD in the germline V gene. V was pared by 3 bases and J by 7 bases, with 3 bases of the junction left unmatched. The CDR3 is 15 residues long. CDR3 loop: CAISDRDRGNSPLHF. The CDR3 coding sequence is TGTGCCATCAGTGACCGGGACAGGGGAAATTCACCCCTCCACTTT.

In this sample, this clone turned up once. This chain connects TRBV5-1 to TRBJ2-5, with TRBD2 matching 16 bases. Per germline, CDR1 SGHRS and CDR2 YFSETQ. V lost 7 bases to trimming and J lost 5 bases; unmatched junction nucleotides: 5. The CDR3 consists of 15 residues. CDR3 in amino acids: CASGTSGGAGETQYF. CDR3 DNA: TGCGCCAGCGGGACTAGCGGGGGGGCCGGGGAGACCCAGTACTTC. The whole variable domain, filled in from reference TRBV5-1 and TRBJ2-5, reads KAGVTQTPRYLIKTRGQQVTLSCSPISGHRSVSWYQQTPGQGLQFLFEYFSETQRNKGNFPGRFSGRQFSNSRSEMNVSTLELGDSALYLCASGTSGGAGETQYFGPGTRLLVL.

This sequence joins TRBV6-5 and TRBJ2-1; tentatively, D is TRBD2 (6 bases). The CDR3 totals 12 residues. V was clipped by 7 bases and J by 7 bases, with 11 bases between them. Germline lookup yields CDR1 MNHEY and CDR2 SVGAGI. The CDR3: CASTAAGNEQFF. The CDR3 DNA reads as TGTGCCAGCACAGCCGCGGGGAATGAGCAGTTCTTC.

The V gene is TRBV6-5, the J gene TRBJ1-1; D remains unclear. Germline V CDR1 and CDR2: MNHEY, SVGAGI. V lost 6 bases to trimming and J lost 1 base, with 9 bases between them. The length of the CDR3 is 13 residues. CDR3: CASSLGPNTEAFF. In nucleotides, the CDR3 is TGTGCCAGCAGCCTTGGCCCGAACACTGAAGCTTTCTTT.

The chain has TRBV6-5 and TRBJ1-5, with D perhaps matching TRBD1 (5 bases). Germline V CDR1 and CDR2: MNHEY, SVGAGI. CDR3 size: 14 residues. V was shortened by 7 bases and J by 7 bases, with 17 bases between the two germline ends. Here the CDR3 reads CASTLGGAEQPQHF. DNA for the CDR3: TGTGCCAGCACCCTAGGCGGGGCGGAACAGCCCCAGCATTTT.

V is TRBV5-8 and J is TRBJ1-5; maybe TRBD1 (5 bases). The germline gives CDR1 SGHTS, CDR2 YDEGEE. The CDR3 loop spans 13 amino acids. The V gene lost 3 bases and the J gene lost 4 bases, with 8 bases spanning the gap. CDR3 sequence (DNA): TGTGCCAGCAGCTCGCAGGGAAATCAGCCCCAGCATTTT. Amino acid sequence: CASSSQGNQPQHF.

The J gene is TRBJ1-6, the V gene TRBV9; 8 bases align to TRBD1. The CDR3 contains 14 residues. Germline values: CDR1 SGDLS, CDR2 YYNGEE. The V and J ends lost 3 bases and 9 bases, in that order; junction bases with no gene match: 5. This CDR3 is CASSAGQAGSPLHF. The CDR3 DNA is TGTGCCAGCAGCGCGGGACAGGCGGGTTCACCCCTCCACTTT.

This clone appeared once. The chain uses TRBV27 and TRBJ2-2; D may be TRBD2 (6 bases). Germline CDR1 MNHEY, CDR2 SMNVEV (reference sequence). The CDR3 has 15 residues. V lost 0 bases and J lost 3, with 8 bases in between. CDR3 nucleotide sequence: TGTGCCAGCAGTTTATCGGCGGGGTACACCGGGGAGCTGTTTTTT. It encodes CASSLSAGYTGELFF.

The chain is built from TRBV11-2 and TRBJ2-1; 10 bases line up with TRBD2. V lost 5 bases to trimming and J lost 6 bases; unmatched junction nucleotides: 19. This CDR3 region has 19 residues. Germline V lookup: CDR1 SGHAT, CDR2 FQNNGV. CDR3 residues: CASSPRGAGGPNGGNEQFF. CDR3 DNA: TGTGCCAGCAGCCCCCGGGGAGCGGGGGGGCCAAATGGTGGCAATGAGCAGTTCTTC.

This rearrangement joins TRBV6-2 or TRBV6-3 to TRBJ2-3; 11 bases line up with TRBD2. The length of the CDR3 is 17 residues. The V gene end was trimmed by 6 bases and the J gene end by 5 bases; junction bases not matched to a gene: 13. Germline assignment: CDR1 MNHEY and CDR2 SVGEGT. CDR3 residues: CASSNALAGGLKDTQYF. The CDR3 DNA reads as TGTGCCAGCAGCAACGCCCTAGCGGGGGGCCTCAAAGATACGCAGTATTTT.